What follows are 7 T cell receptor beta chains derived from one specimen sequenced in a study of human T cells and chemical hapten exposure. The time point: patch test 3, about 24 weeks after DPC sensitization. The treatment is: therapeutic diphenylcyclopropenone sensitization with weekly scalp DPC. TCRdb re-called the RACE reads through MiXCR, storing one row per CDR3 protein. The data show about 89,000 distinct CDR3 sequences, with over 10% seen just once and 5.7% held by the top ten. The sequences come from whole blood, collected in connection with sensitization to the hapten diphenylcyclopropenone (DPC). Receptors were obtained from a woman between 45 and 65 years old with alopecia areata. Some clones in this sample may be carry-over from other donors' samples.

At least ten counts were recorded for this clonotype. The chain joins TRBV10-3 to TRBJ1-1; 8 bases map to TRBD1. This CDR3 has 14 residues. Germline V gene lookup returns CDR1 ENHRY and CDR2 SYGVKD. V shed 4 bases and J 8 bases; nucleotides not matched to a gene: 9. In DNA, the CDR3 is TGTGCCATCAGTGGGACCAGTCAGGGGGCAGAAGCTTTCTTT. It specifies CAISGTSQGAEAFF.

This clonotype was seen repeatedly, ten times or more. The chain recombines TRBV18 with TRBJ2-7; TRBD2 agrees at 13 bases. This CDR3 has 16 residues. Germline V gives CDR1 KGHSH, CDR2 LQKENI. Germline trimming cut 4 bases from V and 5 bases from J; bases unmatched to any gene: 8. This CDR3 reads CASSRVLAGGPHEQYF. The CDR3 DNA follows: TGTGCCAGCTCACGAGTACTAGCGGGAGGGCCCCACGAGCAGTACTTC.

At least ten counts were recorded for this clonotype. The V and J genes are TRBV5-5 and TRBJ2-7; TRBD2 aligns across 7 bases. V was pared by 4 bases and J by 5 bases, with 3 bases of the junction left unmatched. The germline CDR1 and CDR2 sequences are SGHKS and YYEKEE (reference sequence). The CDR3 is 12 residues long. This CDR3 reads CASSQTSHEQYF. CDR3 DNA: TGTGCCAGCAGCCAGACTAGCCACGAGCAGTACTTC.

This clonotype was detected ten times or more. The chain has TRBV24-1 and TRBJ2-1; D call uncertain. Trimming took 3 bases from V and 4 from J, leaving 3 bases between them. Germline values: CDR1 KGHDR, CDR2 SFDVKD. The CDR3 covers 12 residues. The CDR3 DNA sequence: TGTGCCACCAGTGATCCTTACAATGAGCAGTTCTTC. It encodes CATSDPYNEQFF.

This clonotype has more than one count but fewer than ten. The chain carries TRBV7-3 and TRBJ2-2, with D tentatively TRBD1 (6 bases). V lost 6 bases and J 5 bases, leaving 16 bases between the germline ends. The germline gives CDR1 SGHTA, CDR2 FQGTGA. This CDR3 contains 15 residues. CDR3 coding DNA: TGTGCCAGCAGTTACCAGGGGATGAGAACCGGGGAGCTGTTTTTT. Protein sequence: CASSYQGMRTGELFF.

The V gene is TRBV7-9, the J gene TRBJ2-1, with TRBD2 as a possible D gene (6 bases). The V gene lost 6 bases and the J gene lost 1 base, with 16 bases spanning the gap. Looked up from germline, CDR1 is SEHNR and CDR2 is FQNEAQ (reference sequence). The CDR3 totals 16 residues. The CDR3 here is CASRPVADYSYNEQFF. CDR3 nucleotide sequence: TGTGCCAGCAGACCGGTCGCGGACTATTCCTACAATGAGCAGTTCTTC.

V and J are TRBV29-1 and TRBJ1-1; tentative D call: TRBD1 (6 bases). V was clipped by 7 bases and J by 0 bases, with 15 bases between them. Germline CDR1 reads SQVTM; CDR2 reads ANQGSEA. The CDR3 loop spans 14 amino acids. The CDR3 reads CSGQALQVNTEAFF. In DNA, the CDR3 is TGCAGCGGACAGGCTCTGCAGGTGAACACTGAAGCTTTCTTT.